This T cell receptor (beta chain) is from a study of identical twins. Healthy Caucasians supplied all donations. TCRdb ran MiXCR on the 5' RACE reads and lists one entry per CDR3 protein. The sample yields some 660,000 distinct CDR3 sequences, 8.6% seen once. Study-level points and caveats: Cross-sectional statistical analysis was relied on for the conclusions, without the same donors being followed. Out-of-frame TCR alpha sharing in monozygotic twins exceeded recombination model predictions. Zero-insertion analyses were open to partial confounding by invariant MAIT and iNKT cells.

V gave up 5 bases and J gave up 6 bases, with 17 bases separating them. In germline, CDR1 is SGHAT, CDR2 FQNNGV. The length of the CDR3 is 15 residues. For this clonotype: Its antigen is unknown.

This sample was shared with a second study, whose subject was yellow fever vaccine responses in identical twins.

The source of this sequence is a woman aged 18 to 35 in good health. The specimen sequenced was PBMCs. This chain links TRBV11-2 with TRBJ2-1, with unresolved D. The CDR3 DNA follows: TGTGCCAGCAGCCTCACGTCCGCGGTCGGCAATGAGCAGTTCTTC. Translation gives CASSLTSAVGNEQFF.